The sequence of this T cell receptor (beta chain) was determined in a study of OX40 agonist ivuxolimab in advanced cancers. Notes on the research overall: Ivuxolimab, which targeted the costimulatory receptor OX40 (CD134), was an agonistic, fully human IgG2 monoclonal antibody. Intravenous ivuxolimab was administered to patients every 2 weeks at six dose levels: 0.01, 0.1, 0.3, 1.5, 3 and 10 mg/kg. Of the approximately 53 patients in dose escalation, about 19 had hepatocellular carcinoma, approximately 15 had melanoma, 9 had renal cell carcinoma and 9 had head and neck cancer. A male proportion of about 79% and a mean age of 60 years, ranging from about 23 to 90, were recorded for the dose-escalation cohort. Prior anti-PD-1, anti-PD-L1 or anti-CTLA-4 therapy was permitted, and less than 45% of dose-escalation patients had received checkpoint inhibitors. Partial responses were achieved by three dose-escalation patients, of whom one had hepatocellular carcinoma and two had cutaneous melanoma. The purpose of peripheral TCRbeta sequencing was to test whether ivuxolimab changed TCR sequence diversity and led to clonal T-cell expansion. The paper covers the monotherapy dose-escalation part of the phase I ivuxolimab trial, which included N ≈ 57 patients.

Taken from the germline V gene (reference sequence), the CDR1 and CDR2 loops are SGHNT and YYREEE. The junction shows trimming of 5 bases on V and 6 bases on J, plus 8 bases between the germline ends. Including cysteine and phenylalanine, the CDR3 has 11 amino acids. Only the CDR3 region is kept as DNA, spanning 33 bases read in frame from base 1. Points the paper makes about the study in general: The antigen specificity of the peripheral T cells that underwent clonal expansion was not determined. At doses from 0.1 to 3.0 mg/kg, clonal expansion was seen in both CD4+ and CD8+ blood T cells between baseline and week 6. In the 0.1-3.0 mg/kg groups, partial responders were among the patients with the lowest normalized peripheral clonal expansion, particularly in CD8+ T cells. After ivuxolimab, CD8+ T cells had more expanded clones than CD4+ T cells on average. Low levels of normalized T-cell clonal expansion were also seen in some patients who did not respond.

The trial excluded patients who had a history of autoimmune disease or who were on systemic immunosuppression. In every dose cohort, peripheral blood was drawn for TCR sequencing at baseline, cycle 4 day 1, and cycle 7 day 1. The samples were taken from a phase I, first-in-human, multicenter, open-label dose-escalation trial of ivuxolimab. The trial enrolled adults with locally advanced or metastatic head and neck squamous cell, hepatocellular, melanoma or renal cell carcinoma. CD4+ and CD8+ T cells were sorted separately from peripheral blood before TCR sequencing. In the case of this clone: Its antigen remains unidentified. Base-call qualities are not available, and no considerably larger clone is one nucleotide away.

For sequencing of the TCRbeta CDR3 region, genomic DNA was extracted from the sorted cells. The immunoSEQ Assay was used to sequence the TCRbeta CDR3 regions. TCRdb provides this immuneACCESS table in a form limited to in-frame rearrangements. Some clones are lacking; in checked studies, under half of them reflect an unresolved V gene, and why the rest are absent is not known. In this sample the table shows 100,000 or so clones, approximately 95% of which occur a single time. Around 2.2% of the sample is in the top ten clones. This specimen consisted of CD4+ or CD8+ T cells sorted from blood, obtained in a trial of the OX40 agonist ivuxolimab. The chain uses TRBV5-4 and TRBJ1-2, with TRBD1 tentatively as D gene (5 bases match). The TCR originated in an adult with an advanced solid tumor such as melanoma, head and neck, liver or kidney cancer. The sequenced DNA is TGTGCCAGCAGGACAGCCAATGGCTACACCTTC. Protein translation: CASRTANGYTF.